This is a list of T cell receptor beta chains from one sample in a study of neoadjuvant anti-PD-1 for oral cavity cancer. Profiling relied on immunoSEQ multiplex PCR, and the TCRdb table lists in-frame clones only, not all of them. The sample includes about 23,000 clones, around 26% of them seen just once. The source was tumor tissue, collected after nivolumab (anti-PD-1) treatment. The receptors shown here come from a person between 40 and 80 years old with oral cavity squamous cell carcinoma. Both conserved end residues are part of each CDR3. The D gene is left open where the match is weak. Only some rows state a clone size, as once, few, many or a class for expanded clones.

NA | TRBJ2-6 | TRBV6-5 | NA | CASRSGANVLTF | TGTGCCAGCCGCTCTGGGGCCAACGTCCTGACTTTC
once | TRBJ2-7 | TRBV28 | NA | CAIRGDGYEQYF | TGTGCCATCCGCGGGGACGGCTACGAGCAGTACTTC
once | TRBJ2-3 | TRBV28 | NA | CASSLNPRASDTQYF | TGTGCCAGCAGTTTGAACCCCCGGGCCTCGGATACGCAGTATTTT
few | TRBJ2-2 | TRBV6-6 | NA | CASKQDLNTGELFF | TGTGCCAGCAAGCAGGATTTGAACACCGGGGAGCTGTTTTTT
few | TRBJ1-1 | TRBV6-1 | TRBD1 | CASTKQGDTEAFF | TGTGCCAGCACCAAACAGGGGGACACTGAAGCTTTCTTT
NA | TRBJ2-1 | TRBV5-1 | TRBD2 | CASSRGGTSGDNEQFF | TGCGCCAGCAGCCGTGGGGGGACTAGCGGGGACAATGAGCAGTTCTTC
NA | TRBJ1-2 | TRBV11-2 | NA | CASSLGGWDFGYTF | TGTGCCAGCAGCTTAGGGGGTTGGGACTTCGGCTACACCTTC
NA | TRBJ2-5 | TRBV2 | TRBD2 | CASSGRLAGGRETQYF | TGTGCCAGCAGCGGCCGACTAGCGGGAGGACGGGAGACCCAGTACTTC
NA | TRBJ1-2 | TRBV13 | NA | CASSGGTLGGYTF | TGTGCCAGCAGCGGAGGGACGTTGGGTGGCTACACCTTC
NA | TRBJ2-1 | TRBV4-2 | TRBD2 | CASSQDLGLSYNEQFF | TGTGCCAGCAGCCAAGATTTGGGACTATCCTACAATGAGCAGTTCTTC
NA | TRBJ1-5 | TRBV2 | NA | CASSDLGGSNQPQHF | TGTGCCAGCAGTGACTTAGGAGGGAGCAATCAGCCCCAGCATTTT
NA | TRBJ2-6 | TRBV4-1 | NA | CASSPDMRGSGANVLTF | TGCGCCAGCAGCCCGGACATGCGGGGCTCTGGGGCCAACGTCCTGACTTTC
few | TRBJ1-5 | TRBV6-5 | NA | CASSPGVYRPQHF | TGTGCCAGCAGTCCCGGGGTTTATCGGCCCCAGCATTTT
NA | TRBJ1-2 | TRBV28 | NA | CASSLEGRGKGYTF | TGTGCCAGCAGCCTGGAGGGGAGGGGGAAAGGCTACACCTTC
few | TRBJ1-1 | TRBV9 | NA | CASSVVDKNTEAFF | TGTGCCAGCAGCGTGGTGGACAAGAACACTGAAGCTTTCTTT
few | TRBJ1-3 | TRBV19 | NA | CASTQGTGTSGNTIYF | TGTGCCAGTACCCAAGGCACAGGGACCTCTGGAAACACCATATATTTT
NA | TRBJ1-4 | TRBV7-2 | NA | CASSVGTAREKLFF | TGTGCCAGCAGCGTCGGGACGGCCAGGGAAAAACTGTTTTTT
NA | TRBJ1-1 | TRBV15 | NA | CATSRDRVNTEAFF | TGTGCCACCAGCAGAGATCGGGTGAACACTGAAGCTTTCTTT
few | TRBJ1-4 | TRBV5-6 | TRBD1 | CASSSEGRGVEKLFF | TGTGCCAGCAGCTCGGAGGGCAGGGGGGTTGAAAAACTGTTTTTT
NA | TRBJ2-7 | TRBV28 | TRBD1 | CASSQTGSGGYEQYF | TGTGCCAGCAGCCAGACAGGGAGCGGTGGCTACGAGCAGTACTTC
few | TRBJ2-3 | TRBV6-1 | NA | CASNSGATDTQYF | TGTGCCAGCAACTCAGGGGCCACAGATACGCAGTATTTT
few | TRBJ2-7 | TRBV27 | TRBD2 | CASSPSSGETWYEQYF | TGTGCCAGCAGTCCCTCTAGCGGCGAGACTTGGTACGAGCAGTACTTC
NA | TRBJ1-1 | TRBV11-2 | NA | CASSRGYNTEAFF | TGTGCCAGCAGCAGGGGTTACAACACTGAAGCTTTCTTT
NA | TRBJ1-6 | TRBV2 | NA | CASRYRDRYSPLHF | TGTGCCAGCAGATACCGGGACCGCTATTCACCCCTCCACTTT
NA | TRBJ2-4 | TRBV29-1 | NA | CSAGGHPGDIQYF | TGCAGCGCCGGGGGCCACCCAGGGGACATTCAGTACTTC
NA | TRBJ1-2 | TRBV28 | TRBD1 | CASRSRGQGYYGYTF | TGTGCCAGCAGATCCCGGGGACAGGGGTACTATGGCTACACCTTC